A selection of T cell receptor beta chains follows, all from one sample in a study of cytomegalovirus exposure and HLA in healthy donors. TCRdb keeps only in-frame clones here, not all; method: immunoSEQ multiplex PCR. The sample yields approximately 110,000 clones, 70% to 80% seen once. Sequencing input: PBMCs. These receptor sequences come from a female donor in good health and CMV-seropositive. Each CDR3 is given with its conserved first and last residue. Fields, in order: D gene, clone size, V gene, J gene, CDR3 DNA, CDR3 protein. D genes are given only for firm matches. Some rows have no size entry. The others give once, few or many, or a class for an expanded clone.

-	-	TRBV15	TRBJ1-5	TGTGCCACCAGCTCAGTGGAGTGGAGCAATCAGCCCCAGCATTTT	CATSSVEWSNQPQHF
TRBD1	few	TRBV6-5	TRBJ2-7	TGTGCCAGCAGTTACTCGGGACAGGGTGAGCAGTACTTC	CASSYSGQGEQYF
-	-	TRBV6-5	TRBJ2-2	TGTGCCAGCATTTCCCAGGGCTACACCGGGGAGCTGTTTTTT	CASISQGYTGELFF
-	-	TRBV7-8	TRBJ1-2	TGTGCCAGCAGCTTGAGGGACTATGGCTACACCTTC	CASSLRDYGYTF
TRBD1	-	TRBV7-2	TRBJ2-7	TGTGCCAGCAGCTTGGACAGGGGCGTGAGAGAGCAGTACTTC	CASSLDRGVREQYF
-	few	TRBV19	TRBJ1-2	TGTGCCAGTTCCGAACAGGGTACTAACTATGGCTACACCTTC	CASSEQGTNYGYTF
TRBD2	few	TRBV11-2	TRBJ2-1	TGTGCCAGCAGACCAACGGGACTAGCGGGAGGCGATGAGCAGTTCTTC	CASRPTGLAGGDEQFF
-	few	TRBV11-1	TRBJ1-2	TGTGCCAGCAGCTTGCGAGGGAACTATGGCTACACCTTC	CASSLRGNYGYTF
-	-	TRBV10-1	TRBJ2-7	TGCGCCAGCTCAGACATCCTCTACGAGCAGTACTTC	CASSDILYEQYF
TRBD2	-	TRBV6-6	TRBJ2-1	TGTGCCAGCAGTTCTACTAGCGGGGGGGCCTACAATGAGCAGTTCTTC	CASSSTSGGAYNEQFF
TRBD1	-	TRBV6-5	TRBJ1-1	TGTGCCAGCAGTTACGTCTACAGGGGGTCGGGCACTGAAGCTTTCTTT	CASSYVYRGSGTEAFF
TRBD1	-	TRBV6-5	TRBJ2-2	TGTGCCAGCAGTAGGGACAGGGGAAGCAGAGGGGAGCTGTTTTTT	CASSRDRGSRGELFF
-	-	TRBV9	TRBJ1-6	TGTGCCAGCAGGGGAGGGGTTAATTCACCCCTCCACTTT	CASRGGVNSPLHF
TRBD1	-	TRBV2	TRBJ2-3	TGTGCCAGCAGTCGTGGACAGGAAACTTTCACAGATACGCAGTATTTT	CASSRGQETFTDTQYF
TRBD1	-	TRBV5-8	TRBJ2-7	TGTGCCAGCAGCTCGGGACAGCGGAATTTGGTGGGCGAGCAGTACTTC	CASSSGQRNLVGEQYF
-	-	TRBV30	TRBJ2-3	TGTGCCTGGAAGCGACCCCGCACAGATACGCAGTATTTT	CAWKRPRTDTQYF
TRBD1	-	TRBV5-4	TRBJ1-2	TGTGCCAGCAGCCGAGGGGAAACCGGGACAGCCTATGGCTACACCTTC	CASSRGETGTAYGYTF
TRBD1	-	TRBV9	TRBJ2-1	TGTGCCAGCAGCGTTGATCCCGGAGACAGGGGTAGTAATGAGCAGTTCTTC	CASSVDPGDRGSNEQFF
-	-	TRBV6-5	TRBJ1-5	TGTGCCAGCAGTGACAGACATAGCAATCAGCCCCAGCATTTT	CASSDRHSNQPQHF
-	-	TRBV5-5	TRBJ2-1	TGTGCCAGCAGCCCCGCCCTCGCTCGTAGCTCGCATCAGTTCTTC	CASSPALARSSHQFF